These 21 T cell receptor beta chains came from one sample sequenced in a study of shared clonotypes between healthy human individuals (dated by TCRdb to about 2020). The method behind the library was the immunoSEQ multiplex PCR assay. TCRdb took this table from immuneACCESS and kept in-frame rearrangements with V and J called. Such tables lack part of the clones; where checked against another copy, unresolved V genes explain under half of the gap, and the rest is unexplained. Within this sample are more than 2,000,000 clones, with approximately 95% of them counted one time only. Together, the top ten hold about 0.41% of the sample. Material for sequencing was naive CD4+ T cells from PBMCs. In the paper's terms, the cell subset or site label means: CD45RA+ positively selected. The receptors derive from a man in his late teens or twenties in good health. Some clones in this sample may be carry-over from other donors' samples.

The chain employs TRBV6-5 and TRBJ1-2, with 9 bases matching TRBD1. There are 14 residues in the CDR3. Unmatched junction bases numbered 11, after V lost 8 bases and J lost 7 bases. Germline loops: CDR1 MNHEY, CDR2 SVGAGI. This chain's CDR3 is CASSFRDRAGGYTF. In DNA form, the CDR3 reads TGTGCCAGCTCTTTCCGGGACAGGGCCGGTGGCTACACCTTC.

CDR3 in amino acids: CATRTPVQGPTDTQYF. In DNA form, the CDR3 reads TGTGCCACCCGGACCCCAGTGCAAGGCCCCACAGATACGCAGTATTTT. The V gene is TRBV2, the J gene TRBJ2-3; D gene uncertain. The germline V and J ends were trimmed by 10 bases and 2 bases, with 22 bases remaining between them. Germline assignment: CDR1 SNHLY and CDR2 FYNNEI. This CDR3 is 16 amino acids long.

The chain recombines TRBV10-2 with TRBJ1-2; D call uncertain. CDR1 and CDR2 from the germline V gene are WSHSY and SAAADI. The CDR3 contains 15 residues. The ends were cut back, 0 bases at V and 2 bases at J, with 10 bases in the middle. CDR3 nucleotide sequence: TGCGCCAGCAGTGAGTCCCGGTTAAGCAACTATGGCTACACCTTC. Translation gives CASSESRLSNYGYTF.

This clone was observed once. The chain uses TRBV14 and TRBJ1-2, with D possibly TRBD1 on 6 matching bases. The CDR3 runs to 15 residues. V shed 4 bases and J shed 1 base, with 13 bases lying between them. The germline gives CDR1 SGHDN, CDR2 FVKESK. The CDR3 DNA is TGTGCCAGCAGCCGAATTCAGGGGCTTAACTATGGCTACACCTTC. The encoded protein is CASSRIQGLNYGYTF.

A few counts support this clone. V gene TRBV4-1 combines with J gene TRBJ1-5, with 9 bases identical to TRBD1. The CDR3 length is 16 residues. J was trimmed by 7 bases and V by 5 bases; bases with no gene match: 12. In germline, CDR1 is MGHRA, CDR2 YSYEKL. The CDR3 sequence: CASSKKGQGNGQPQHF. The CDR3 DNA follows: TGCGCCAGCAGCAAAAAAGGACAGGGGAATGGACAGCCCCAGCATTTT.

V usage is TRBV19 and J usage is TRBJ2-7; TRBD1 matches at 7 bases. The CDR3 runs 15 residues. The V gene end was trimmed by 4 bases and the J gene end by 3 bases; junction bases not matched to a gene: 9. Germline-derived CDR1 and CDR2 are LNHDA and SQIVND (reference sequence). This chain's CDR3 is CASSREQGNDYEQYF. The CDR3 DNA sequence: TGTGCCAGTAGTAGGGAACAGGGGAACGACTACGAGCAGTACTTC.

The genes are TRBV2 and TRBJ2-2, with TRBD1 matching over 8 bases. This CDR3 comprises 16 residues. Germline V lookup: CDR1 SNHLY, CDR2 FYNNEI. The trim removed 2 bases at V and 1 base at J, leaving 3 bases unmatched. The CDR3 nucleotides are TGTGCCAGCAGTGAAAATGGACAGGGGAACACCGGGGAGCTGTTTTTT. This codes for CASSENGQGNTGELFF.

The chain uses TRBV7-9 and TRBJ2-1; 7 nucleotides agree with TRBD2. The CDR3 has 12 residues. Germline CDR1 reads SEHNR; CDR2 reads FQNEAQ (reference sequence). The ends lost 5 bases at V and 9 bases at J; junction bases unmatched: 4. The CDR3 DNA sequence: TGTGCCAGCAGCCGAAGCGGGGTTGAGCAGTTCTTC. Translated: CASSRSGVEQFF.

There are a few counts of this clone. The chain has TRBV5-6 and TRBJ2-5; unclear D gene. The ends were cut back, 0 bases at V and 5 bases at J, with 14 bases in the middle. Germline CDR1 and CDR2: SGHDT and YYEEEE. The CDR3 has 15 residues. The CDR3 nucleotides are TGTGCCAGCAGCTTGGAATCCAAACAAAGGGAGACCCAGTACTTC. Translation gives CASSLESKQRETQYF.

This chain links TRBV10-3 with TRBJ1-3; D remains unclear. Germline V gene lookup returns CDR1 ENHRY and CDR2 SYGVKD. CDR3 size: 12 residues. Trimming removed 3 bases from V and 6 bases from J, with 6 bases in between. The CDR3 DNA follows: TGTGCCATCAGTGAACTGGTAAACACCATATATTTT. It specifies CAISELVNTIYF.

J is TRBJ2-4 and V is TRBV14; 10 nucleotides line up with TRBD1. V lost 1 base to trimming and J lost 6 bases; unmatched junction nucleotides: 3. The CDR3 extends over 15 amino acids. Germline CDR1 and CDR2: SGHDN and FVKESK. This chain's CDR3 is CASSQGQGAVNIQYF. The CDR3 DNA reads TGTGCCAGCAGCCAAGGACAGGGGGCTGTAAACATTCAGTACTTC.

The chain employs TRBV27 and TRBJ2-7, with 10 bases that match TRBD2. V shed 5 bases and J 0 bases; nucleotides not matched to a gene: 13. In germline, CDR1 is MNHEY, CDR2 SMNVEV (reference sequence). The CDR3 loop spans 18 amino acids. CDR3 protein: CASSPTSGERWGSYEQYF. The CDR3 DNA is TGTGCCAGCAGTCCCACTAGCGGGGAGAGGTGGGGCTCCTACGAGCAGTACTTC.

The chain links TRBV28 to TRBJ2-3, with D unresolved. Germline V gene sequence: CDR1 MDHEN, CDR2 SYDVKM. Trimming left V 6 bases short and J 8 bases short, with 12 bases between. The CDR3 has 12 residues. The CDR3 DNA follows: TGTGCCAGCAGCTCCAGGCCGGCTACGCAGTATTTT. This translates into CASSSRPATQYF.

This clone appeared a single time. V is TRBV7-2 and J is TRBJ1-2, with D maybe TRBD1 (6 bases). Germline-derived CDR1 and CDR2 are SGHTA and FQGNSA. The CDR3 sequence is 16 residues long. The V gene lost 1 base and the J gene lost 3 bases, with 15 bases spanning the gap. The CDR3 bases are TGTGCCAGCAGCTTAGATTTTGGGGCAGGGGACTATGGCTACACCTTC. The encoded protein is CASSLDFGAGDYGYTF.

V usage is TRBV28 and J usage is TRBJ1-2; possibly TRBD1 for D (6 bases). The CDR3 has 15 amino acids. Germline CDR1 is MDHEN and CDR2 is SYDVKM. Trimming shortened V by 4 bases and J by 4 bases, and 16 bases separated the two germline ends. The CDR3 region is CASSSRTEFSYGYTF. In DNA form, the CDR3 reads TGTGCCAGCAGTTCGAGGACAGAATTTTCCTATGGCTACACCTTC.

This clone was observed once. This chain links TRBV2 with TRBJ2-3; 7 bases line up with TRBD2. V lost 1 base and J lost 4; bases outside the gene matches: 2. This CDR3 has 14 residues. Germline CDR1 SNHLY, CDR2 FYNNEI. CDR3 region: CASSEGLASDTQYF. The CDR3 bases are TGTGCCAGCAGTGAAGGACTAGCCTCAGATACGCAGTATTTT.

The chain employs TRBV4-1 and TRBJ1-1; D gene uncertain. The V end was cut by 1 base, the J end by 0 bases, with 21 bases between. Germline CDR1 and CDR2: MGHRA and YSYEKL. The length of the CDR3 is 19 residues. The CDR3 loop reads CASSQAPRSYPLMNTEAFF. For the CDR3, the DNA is TGCGCCAGCAGCCAAGCTCCTCGGTCTTATCCCCTCATGAACACTGAAGCTTTCTTT.

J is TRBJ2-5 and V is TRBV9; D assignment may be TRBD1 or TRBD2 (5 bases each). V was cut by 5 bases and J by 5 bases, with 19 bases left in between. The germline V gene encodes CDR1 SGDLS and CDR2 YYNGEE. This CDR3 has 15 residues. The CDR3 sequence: CASSSGATPAETQYF. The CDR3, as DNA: TGTGCCAGCAGTTCCGGGGCAACCCCGGCGGAGACCCAGTACTTC.

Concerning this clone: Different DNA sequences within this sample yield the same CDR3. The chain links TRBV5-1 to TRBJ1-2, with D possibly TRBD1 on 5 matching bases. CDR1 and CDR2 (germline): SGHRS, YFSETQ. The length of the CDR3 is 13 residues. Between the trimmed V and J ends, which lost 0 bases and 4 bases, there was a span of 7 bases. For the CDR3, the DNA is TGCGCCAGCAGCTTGGACAGGTCCTATGGCTACACCTTC. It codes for CASSLDRSYGYTF. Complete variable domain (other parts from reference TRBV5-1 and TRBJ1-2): KAGVTQTPRYLIKTRGQQVTLSCSPISGHRSVSWYQQTPGQGLQFLFEYFSETQRNKGNFPGRFSGRQFSNSRSEMNVSTLELGDSALYLCASSLDRSYGYTFGSGTRLTVV.

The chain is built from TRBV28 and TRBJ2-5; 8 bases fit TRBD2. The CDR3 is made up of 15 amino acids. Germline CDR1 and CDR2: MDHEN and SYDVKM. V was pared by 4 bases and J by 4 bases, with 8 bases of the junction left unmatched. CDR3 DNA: TGTGCCAGCAGTTCATGGGGACTAGGTGGAGAGACCCAGTACTTC. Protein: CASSSWGLGGETQYF.

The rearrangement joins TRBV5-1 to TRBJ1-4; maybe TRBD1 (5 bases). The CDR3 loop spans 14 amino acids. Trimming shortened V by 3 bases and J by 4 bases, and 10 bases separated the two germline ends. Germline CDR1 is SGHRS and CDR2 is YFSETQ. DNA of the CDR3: TGCGCCAGCAGCTCGAGACAGAGTAATGAAAAACTGTTTTTT. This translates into CASSSRQSNEKLFF.